Listed here is a single T cell receptor beta chain. At one end the junction does not follow the germline gene, possibly because of a read error. This record comes from a study of blood T cell repertoires in COVID-19. The CDR3 has 15 amino acids. Germline assignment: CDR1 SQVTM and CDR2 ANQGSEA. Method: immunoSEQ multiplex PCR; TCRdb's copy keeps in-frame clones and lacks some. The sample contains 120,000 or so clones, 82% of which appear only once. The receptor's source is a woman aged 65 to 85 with acute or convalescent COVID-19. Sequencing was done on a sample of peripheral blood. V gene TRBV29-1 combines with J gene TRBJ1-2; D is unresolved. The DNA for the CDR3 is TGCAGCGTCGAAGGGAGACGGCGGTCTAACTATGGCTACACCTTC. The encoded protein is CSVEGRRRSNYGYTF.